The T cell receptor (beta chain) described here comes from a study of cytomegalovirus exposure and HLA in healthy donors. Study as a whole: Across around 400 genotyped donors, approximately 81% landed in the Caucasian-associated ancestry cluster. Study results and caveats: Through in vitro validation, a few CMV-associated chains were shown to be specific for CMV antigens.

In regard to this clone: Its target is unknown.

The germline gives CDR1 MNHEY, CDR2 SVGAGI. J was trimmed by 2 bases and V by 8 bases; bases with no gene match: 9. The CDR3 has 15 residues. Donors counted as nominally healthy when sampled, yet unrecorded immune exposures were likely. Use of 60 Vbeta and 13 Jbeta primers characterized the PCR. Source study methods: Per a later analysis, the number of unique TCR beta chains was approximately 80 million, of which about 11 million were shared. Data came from immunoSEQ multiplex PCR; TCRdb stores just in-frame clones and leaves some out. V, J and clone size reflect that table, while D and trimming were determined from the DNA. The sample comprises 150,000 or so clones, approximately 86% of which are singletons, and around 1.8% rests with the top ten.

The specimen sequenced was PBMCs. The source is a woman aged 18-30 years in good health and CMV-seronegative. V gene TRBV6-5 combines with J gene TRBJ2-7, with 10 bases identical to TRBD2. CDR3 DNA sequence: TGTGCCAGCGGAGCGACTGGACTAGCGGCCTACGAGCAGTACTTC. Protein sequence: CASGATGLAAYEQYF.